The 5 T cell receptor beta chains below were found in one sample sequenced in a study of blood T cell repertoires in COVID-19. Repertoires were generated with immunoSEQ multiplex PCR, while TCRdb's copy carries only in-frame clones and drops some. The data hold 270,000 or so clones, with less than 85% observed a single time. The source material was peripheral blood. Every receptor here comes from a young woman with acute or convalescent COVID-19.

The genes are TRBV11-2 and TRBJ2-7; a possible D gene is TRBD2 (5 bases). Trimming cost V 5 bases and J 6 bases, with 17 bases left between them. The CDR3 runs to 14 residues. In germline, CDR1 is SGHAT, CDR2 FQNNGV. The CDR3 reads CASSPLSGLGEQYF. CDR3 nucleotide sequence: TGTGCCAGCAGCCCCCTAAGCGGCCTCGGCGAGCAGTACTTC.

A word on this clone: Other nucleotide sequences in the sample specify the same CDR3. This rearrangement joins TRBV7-2 to TRBJ2-3; TRBD2 might be the D (6 bases). V was pared by 5 bases and J by 7 bases, with 16 bases between. Looked up from germline, CDR1 is SGHTA and CDR2 is FQGNSA. CDR3 length: 14 amino acids. DNA of the CDR3: TGTGCCAGCAGCCCGGGACTTGCCGGGAATACGCAGTATTTT. Translation: CASSPGLAGNTQYF.

The chain is built from TRBV13 and TRBJ1-3, with D maybe TRBD1 (5 bases). The CDR3 has 15 amino acids. From germline, CDR1 is PRHDT and CDR2 FYEKMQ (reference sequence). V lost 5 bases and J 0 bases, leaving 11 bases between the germline ends. CDR3 sequence: CASSVARGSGNTIYF. CDR3 bases: TGTGCCAGCAGCGTAGCTAGGGGCTCTGGAAACACCATATATTTT.

This chain uses TRBV30 with TRBJ1-1; D unclear. The germline V gene encodes CDR1 GTSNPN and CDR2 SVGIG (reference sequence). The CDR3 is 13 residues long. V lost 3 bases and J 3 bases, leaving 11 bases between the germline ends. CDR3 DNA sequence: TGTGCCTGGAGGTGGGAGGTGGACACTGAAGCTTTCTTT. It yields the protein CAWRWEVDTEAFF.

The chain joins TRBV12-5 to TRBJ2-2; 9 bases are a match to TRBD1. The trim removed 9 bases at V and 0 bases at J, leaving 5 bases unmatched. Germline loops: CDR1 LGHNT, CDR2 FRNRAP. This CDR3 contains 15 residues. For the CDR3, the DNA is TGTGCTAGCCAGGACAGGGGTTCGAACACCGGGGAGCTGTTTTTT. Residues: CASQDRGSNTGELFF.